The present T cell receptor (beta chain) was sequenced within a study of cytomegalovirus exposure and HLA in healthy donors. The length of the CDR3 is 12 residues. Germline CDR1 reads SGHRS; CDR2 reads YFSETQ. The ends were cut back, 2 bases at V and 7 bases at J, with 7 bases in the middle. PCR involved 60 Vbeta and 13 Jbeta primers. The method was immunoSEQ multiplex PCR; TCRdb's version includes in-frame clones alone and lacks a portion of them. The sample includes fewer than 250,000 clones, about 80% of them seen just once. What was sequenced was PBMCs. This sequence originates from a man aged 35 to 55 in good health and CMV-seropositive. The chain recombines TRBV5-1 with TRBJ2-1, with no clear D. Here the CDR3 reads CASSLTTNEQFF. CDR3 DNA sequence: TGCGCCAGCAGCTTAACTACGAATGAGCAGTTCTTC. The whole variable domain, remainder taken from reference TRBV5-1 and TRBJ2-1, is KAGVTQTPRYLIKTRGQQVTLSCSPISGHRSVSWYQQTPGQGLQFLFEYFSETQRNKGNFPGRFSGRQFSNSRSEMNVSTLELGDSALYLCASSLTTNEQFFGPGTRLTVL.